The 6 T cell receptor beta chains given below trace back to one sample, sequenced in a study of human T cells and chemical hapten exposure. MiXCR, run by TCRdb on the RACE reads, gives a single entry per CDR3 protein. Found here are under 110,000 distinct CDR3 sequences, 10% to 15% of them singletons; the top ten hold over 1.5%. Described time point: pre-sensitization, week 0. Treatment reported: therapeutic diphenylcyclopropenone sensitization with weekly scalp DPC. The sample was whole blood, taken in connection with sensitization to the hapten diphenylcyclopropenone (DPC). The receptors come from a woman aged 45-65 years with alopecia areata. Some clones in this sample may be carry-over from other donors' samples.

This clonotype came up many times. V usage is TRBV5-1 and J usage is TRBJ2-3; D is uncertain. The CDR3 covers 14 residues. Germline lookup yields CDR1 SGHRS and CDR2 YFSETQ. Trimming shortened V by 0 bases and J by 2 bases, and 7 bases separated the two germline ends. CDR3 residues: CASSLGFNTDTQYF. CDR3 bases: TGCGCCAGCAGCTTGGGGTTTAACACAGATACGCAGTATTTT.

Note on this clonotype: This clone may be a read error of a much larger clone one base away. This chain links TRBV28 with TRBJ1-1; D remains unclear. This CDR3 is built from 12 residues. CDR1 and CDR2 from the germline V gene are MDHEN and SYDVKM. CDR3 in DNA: TGTACCACCTGGGGAGGGTCCACTGAAGCTTTCTTT. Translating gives CTTWGGSTEAFF.

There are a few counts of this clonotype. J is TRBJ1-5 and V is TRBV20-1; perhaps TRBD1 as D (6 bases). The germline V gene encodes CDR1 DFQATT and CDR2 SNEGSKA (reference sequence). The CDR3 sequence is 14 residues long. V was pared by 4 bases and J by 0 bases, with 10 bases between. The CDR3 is CSATDRNSNQPQHF. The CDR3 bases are TGCAGTGCTACCGACAGGAATAGCAATCAGCCCCAGCATTTT.

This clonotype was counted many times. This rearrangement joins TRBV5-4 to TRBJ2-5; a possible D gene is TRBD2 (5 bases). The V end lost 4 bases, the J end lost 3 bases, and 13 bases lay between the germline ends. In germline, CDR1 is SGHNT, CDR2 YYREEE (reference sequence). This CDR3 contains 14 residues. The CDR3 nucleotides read TGTGCCAGCAGCGTCACTAGGGCAGAAGAGACCCAGTACTTC. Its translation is CASSVTRAEETQYF.

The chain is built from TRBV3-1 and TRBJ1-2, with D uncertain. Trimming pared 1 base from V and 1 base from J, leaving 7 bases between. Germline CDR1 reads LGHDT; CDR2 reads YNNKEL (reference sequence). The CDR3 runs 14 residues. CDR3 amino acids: CASSQGDINYGYTF. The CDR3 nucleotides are TGTGCCAGCAGCCAAGGGGATATTAACTATGGCTACACCTTC.

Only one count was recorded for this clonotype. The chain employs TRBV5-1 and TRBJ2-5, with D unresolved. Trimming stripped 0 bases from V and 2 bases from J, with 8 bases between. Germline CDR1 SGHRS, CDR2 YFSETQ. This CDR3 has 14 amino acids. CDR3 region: CASSLGASQETQYF. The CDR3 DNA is TGCGCCAGCAGCTTGGGGGCGAGTCAAGAGACCCAGTACTTC.